This T cell receptor beta chain was documented in a study of blood T cell repertoires in COVID-19. Study at large: Cohort 3 recovery required two negative PCRs, clearance, or symptom resolution. The study drew acute and convalescent COVID-19 samples from the United States, Italy and Spain. T cells, B-cell-depleted T cells, or PBMCs supplied cDNA or gDNA.

The germline V gene encodes CDR1 MNHEY and CDR2 SVGAGI. This CDR3 has 16 residues. V lost 2 bases and J 4 bases, leaving 17 bases between the germline ends. Original analysis: Reference gene primer amplification gave nucleated cell count estimates. Profiled with immunoSEQ multiplex PCR; TCRdb holds only in-frame clones, not every one. V and J calls and clone size are given by that table; D and trimming were obtained from the DNA. The sample includes about 190,000 clones, about 85% of them seen just once. The receptor comes from a woman aged 35 to 49 in a cohort exposed to, infected with or recovered from COVID-19 (not recorded which). The rearrangement links TRBV6-5 to TRBJ2-5; maybe TRBD2 (5 bases). The sample consisted of PBMCs or T cells enriched from blood (not recorded which). CDR3 DNA: TGTGCCAGCAGTTACGTTGGCGGAGGCGCGGCAGAGACCCAGTACTTC. Translated: CASSYVGGGAAETQYF.